This T cell receptor beta chain comes out of a study of blood T cell repertoires in COVID-19. Study-level background: COVID-19 samples from acute and convalescent phases originated in the United States, Italy and Spain. Sample material is recorded as cDNA or gDNA derived from T cells, B-cell-depleted T cells, or PBMCs.

In this sample, this clone turned up once. Germline V gene data show CDR1 as MNHEY and CDR2 as SMNVEV (reference sequence). CDR3 length: 15 amino acids. With 1 base removed from V and 2 bases from J, the gap between germline ends came to 12 bases. Source study methods: Amplification from reference gene primers served as the basis for estimated nucleated cell counts. The table came from immunoSEQ multiplex PCR; TCRdb's copy has only in-frame clones and leaves some out. V, J and clone size reflect that table, while D and trimming were determined from the DNA. The profile shows roughly 330,000 clones, around 86% of them singletons.

The TCR originated in a woman between 50 and 59 years old with acute or convalescent COVID-19. The rearrangement joins TRBV27 to TRBJ2-7; the D gene is possibly TRBD2 (6 bases). Sequenced material: peripheral blood. The CDR3 reads CASSLYGSGAYEQYF. In DNA form, the CDR3 reads TGTGCCAGCAGTTTATACGGTAGCGGAGCCTACGAGCAGTACTTC.